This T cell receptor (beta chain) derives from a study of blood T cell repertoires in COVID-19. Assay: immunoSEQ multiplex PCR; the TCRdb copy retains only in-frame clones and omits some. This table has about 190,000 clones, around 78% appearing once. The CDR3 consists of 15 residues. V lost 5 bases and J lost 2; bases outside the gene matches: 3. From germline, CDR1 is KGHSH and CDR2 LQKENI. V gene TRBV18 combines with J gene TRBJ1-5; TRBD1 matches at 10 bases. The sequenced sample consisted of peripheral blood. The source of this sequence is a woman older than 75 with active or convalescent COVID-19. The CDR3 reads CASSTGTGGNQPQHF. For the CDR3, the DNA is TGTGCCAGCTCAACCGGGACAGGGGGCAATCAGCCCCAGCATTTT.